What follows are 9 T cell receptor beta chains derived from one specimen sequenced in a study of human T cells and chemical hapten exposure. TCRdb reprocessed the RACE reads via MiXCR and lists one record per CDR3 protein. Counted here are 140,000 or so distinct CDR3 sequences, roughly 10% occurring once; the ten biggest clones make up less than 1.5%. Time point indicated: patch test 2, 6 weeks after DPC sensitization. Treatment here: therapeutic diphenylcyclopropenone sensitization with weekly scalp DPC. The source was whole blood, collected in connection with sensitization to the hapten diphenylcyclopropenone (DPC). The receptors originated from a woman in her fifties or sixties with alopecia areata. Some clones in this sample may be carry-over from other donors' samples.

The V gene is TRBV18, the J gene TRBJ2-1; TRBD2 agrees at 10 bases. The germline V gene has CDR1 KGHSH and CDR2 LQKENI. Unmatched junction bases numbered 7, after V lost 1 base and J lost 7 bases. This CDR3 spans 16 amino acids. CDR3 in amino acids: CASSPLSSGSMNEQFF. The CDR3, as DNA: TGTGCCAGCTCACCACTCTCTAGCGGGAGTATGAATGAGCAGTTCTTC.

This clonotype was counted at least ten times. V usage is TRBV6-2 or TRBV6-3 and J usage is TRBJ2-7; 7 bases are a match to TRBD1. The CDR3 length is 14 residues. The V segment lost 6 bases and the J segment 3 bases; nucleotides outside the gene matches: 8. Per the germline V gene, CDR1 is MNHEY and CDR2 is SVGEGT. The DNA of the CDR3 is TGTGCCAGCAGCCCCAGGGACAGAGACTACGAGCAGTACTTC. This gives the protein CASSPRDRDYEQYF.

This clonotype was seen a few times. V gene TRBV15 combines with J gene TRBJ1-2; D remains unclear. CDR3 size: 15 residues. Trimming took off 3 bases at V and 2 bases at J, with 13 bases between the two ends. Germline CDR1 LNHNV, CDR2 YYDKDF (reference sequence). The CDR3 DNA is TGTGCCACCAGCAGGCCGGGCGCGGGGAACTATGGCTACACCTTC. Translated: CATSRPGAGNYGYTF. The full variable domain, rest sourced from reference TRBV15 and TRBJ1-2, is DAMVIQNPRYQVTQFGKPVTLSCSQTLNHNVMYWYQQKSSQAPKLLFHYYDKDFNNEADTPDNFQSRRPNTSFCFLDIRSPGLGDTAMYLCATSRPGAGNYGYTFGSGTRLTVV.

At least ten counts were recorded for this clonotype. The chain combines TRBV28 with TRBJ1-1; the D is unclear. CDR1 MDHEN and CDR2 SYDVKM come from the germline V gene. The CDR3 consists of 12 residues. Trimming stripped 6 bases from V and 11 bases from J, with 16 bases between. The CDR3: CASSLKWLGAFF. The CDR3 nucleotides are TGTGCCAGCAGCCTGAAATGGCTGGGGGCTTTCTTT.

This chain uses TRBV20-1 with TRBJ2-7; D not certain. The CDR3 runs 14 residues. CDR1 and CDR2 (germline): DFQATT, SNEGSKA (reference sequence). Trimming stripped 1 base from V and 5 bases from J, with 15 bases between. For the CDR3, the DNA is TGCAGTGCTAGAGTTTCGGCTAGAATAAACGAGCAGTACTTC. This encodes CSARVSARINEQYF.

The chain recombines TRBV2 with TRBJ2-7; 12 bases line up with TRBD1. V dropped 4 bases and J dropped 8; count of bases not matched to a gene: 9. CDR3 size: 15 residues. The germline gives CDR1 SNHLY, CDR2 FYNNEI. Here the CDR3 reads CASSAGTGGLYQQYF. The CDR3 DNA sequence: TGTGCCAGCAGTGCCGGGACAGGGGGCCTTTACCAGCAGTACTTC.

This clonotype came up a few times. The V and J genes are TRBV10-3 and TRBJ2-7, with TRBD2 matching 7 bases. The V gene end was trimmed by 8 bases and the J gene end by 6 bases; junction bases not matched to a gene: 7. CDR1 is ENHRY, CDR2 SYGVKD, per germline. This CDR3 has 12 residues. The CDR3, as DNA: TGTGCCATCGGTCCAGGGAGGGGCGAGCAGTACTTC. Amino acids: CAIGPGRGEQYF.

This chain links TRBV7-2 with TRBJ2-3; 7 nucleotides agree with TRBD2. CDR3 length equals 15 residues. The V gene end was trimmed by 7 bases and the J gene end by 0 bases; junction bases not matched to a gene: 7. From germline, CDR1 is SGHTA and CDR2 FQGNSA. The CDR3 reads CASTRDYSSTDTQYF. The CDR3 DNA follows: TGTGCCAGCACCCGGGACTACTCTAGCACAGATACGCAGTATTTT.

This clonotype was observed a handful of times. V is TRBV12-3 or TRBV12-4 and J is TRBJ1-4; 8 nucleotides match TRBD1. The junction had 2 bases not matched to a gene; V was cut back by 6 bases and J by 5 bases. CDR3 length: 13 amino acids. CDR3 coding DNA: TGTGCCAGCAGCGGACAGGGAAATGAAAAACTGTTTTTT. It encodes CASSGQGNEKLFF.